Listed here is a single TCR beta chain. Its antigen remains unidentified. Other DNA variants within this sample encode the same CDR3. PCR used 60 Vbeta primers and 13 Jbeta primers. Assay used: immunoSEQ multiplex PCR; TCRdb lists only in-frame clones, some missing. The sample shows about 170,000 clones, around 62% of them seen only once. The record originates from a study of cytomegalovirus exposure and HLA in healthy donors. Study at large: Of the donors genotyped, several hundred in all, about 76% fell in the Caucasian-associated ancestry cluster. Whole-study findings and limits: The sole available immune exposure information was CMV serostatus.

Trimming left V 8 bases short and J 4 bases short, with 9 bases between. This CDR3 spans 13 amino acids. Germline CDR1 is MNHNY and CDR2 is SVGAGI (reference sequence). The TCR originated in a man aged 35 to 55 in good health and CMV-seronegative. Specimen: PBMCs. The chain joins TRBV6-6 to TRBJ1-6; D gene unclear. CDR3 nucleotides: TGTGCCAGCTTACGGGGATATAATTCACCCCTCCACTTT. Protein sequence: CASLRGYNSPLHF.